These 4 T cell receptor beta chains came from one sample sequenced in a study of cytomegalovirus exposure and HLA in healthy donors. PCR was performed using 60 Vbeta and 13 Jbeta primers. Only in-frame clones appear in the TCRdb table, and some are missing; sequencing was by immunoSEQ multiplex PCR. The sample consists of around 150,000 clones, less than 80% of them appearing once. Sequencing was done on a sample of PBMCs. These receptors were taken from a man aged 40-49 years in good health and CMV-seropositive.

CDR3 in amino acids: CASSGDRGYEQFF. CDR3 DNA sequence: TGTGCCAGCAGTGGAGACAGGGGCTATGAGCAGTTCTTC. This chain joins TRBV6-1 and TRBJ2-1, with 8 bases that match TRBD1. The CDR3 extends over 13 amino acids. CDR1 MNHNS and CDR2 SASEGT come from the germline V gene. V lost 4 bases and J lost 8; bases outside the gene matches: 4.

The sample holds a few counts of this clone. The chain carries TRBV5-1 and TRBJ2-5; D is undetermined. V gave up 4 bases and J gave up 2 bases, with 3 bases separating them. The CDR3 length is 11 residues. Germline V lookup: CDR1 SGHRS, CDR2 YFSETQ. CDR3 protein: CASSLQETQYF. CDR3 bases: TGCGCCAGCAGCCTACAAGAGACCCAGTACTTC. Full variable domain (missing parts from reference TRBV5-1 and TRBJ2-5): KAGVTQTPRYLIKTRGQQVTLSCSPISGHRSVSWYQQTPGQGLQFLFEYFSETQRNKGNFPGRFSGRQFSNSRSEMNVSTLELGDSALYLCASSLQETQYFGPGTRLLVL.

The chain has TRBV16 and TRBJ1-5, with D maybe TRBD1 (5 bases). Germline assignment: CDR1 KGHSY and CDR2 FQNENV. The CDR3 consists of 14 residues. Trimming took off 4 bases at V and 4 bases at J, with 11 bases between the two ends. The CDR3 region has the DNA TGTGCCAGCAGCCCCTTGGAGGGGAATCAGCCCCAGCATTTT. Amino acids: CASSPLEGNQPQHF.

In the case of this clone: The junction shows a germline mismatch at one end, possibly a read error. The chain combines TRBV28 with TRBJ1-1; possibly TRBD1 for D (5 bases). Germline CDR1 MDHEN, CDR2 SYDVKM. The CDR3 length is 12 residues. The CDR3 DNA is TGTGCCAGCAGTACAGGTGAGACTGAAGCTTCCTTT. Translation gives CASSTGETEASF.